The TCR beta chain described here comes from a study of control samples from healthy donors and cancer patients. CDR3 length: 16 residues. Trimming cost V 4 bases and J 0 bases; bases outside gene matches: 4. Germline loops: CDR1 SGHRS, CDR2 YFSETQ. Repertoires were generated with immunoSEQ multiplex PCR, while TCRdb's copy carries only in-frame clones and drops some. The table records about 90,000 clones, less than 95% of them present only once. V gene TRBV5-1 combines with J gene TRBJ1-6; 7 bases align to TRBD1. Sequencing input: blood. The TCR sequence derives from a woman under 30 in good health. The CDR3 protein is CASSQTGSSYNSPLHF. The CDR3 DNA follows: TGCGCCAGCAGCCAGACAGGGAGCTCCTATAATTCACCCCTCCACTTT.